A single sample gave rise to the 27 T cell receptor beta chains below, sequenced in a study of neurological immune-mediated disorders. The time point was: technical triplicate 3. From the 5' RACE reads, TCRdb called clonotypes with MiXCR, one entry per CDR3 protein. The data show nearly 45,000 distinct CDR3 sequences, roughly 21% seen once. Sequenced: PBMCs. The receptors here all came from a man aged 55 to 70 with HTLV-1-associated myelopathy (HAM/TSP).

This rearrangement joins TRBV20-1 to TRBJ2-5; D remains unclear. Germline V gene lookup returns CDR1 DFQATT and CDR2 SNEGSKA (reference sequence). The CDR3 covers 14 residues. V lost 3 bases and J 2 bases, leaving 13 bases between the germline ends. As DNA, the CDR3 is TGCAGTGCTAGTTCCGCGGCGGATCAAGAGACCCAGTACTTC. Residues: CSASSAADQETQYF.

This clonotype was seen at least ten times. The rearrangement joins TRBV29-1 to TRBJ2-5, with 8 bases identical to TRBD2. The V gene's germline CDR1 is SQVTM and CDR2 ANQGSEA. The V gene end was trimmed by 6 bases and the J gene end by 2 bases; junction bases not matched to a gene: 8. CDR3 length: 14 amino acids. Here the CDR3 DNA reads TGCAGCGTCGACCCCACGGGGGGGCAAGAGACCCAGTACTTC. It codes for CSVDPTGGQETQYF. The whole variable domain, remainder taken from reference TRBV29-1 and TRBJ2-5, is SAVISQKPSRDICQRGTSLTIQCQVDSQVTMMFWYRQQPGQSLTLIATANQGSEATYESGFVIDKFPISRPNLTFSTLTVSNMSPEDSSIYLCSVDPTGGQETQYFGPGTRLLVL.

This clonotype appeared many times. The gene calls are TRBV20-1 and TRBJ2-5, with D perhaps assigned TRBD1 or TRBD2 (5 bases each). The germline CDR1 and CDR2 sequences are DFQATT and SNEGSKA (reference sequence). With 1 base removed from V and 5 bases from J, the gap between germline ends came to 11 bases. The CDR3 has 13 residues. The CDR3 DNA sequence: TGCAGTGCTAGAGTTGGGACCTCGGAGACCCAGTACTTC. Its protein is CSARVGTSETQYF.

In its sample, this clonotype was seen many times. The V and J genes are TRBV5-4 and TRBJ2-1; TRBD2 matches at 11 bases. Germline V lookup: CDR1 SGHNT, CDR2 YYREEE (reference sequence). Trimming at V came to 4 bases and at J to 5 bases, leaving 8 bases not matched to a gene. The CDR3 is 16 residues long. The CDR3 spells CASSTVAGGFNNEQFF. DNA for the CDR3: TGTGCCAGCAGCACCGTAGCGGGAGGGTTTAACAATGAGCAGTTCTTC.

This clonotype has at least ten counts. This chain links TRBV7-6 with TRBJ2-7; 8 bases line up with TRBD2. There are 15 residues in the CDR3. Germline assignment: CDR1 SGHVS and CDR2 FNYEAQ. The V segment lost 0 bases and the J segment 5 bases; nucleotides outside the gene matches: 6. The CDR3 DNA reads as TGTGCCAGCAGCTTAGCGGCTAGCGGGCACCACGAGCAGTACTTC. Its translation is CASSLAASGHHEQYF.

This clonotype appeared many times. The chain is built from TRBV29-1 and TRBJ1-1; D is uncertain. Trimming took 0 bases from V and 7 from J, leaving 3 bases between them. Germline CDR1 SQVTM, CDR2 ANQGSEA. The CDR3 is 10 residues long. This chain's CDR3 is CSVEDIEAFF. In nucleotides, the CDR3 is TGCAGCGTTGAAGACATTGAAGCTTTCTTT. The full variable domain, completed using reference TRBV29-1 and TRBJ1-1, is SAVISQKPSRDICQRGTSLTIQCQVDSQVTMMFWYRQQPGQSLTLIATANQGSEATYESGFVIDKFPISRPNLTFSTLTVSNMSPEDSSIYLCSVEDIEAFFGQGTRLTVV.

This clonotype has just one count. A much bigger clone sits one base away, suggesting this may be a read error. V and J are TRBV12-3 or TRBV12-4 and TRBJ2-3, with 10 nucleotides matching TRBD1. The CDR3 has 16 amino acids. CDR3 in amino acids: CSSSLRDRGPTDTQYF. CDR3 coding DNA: TGTTCCAGCAGTTTAAGGGACAGGGGCCCGACAGATACGCAGTATTTT.

This clonotype came up a few times. This chain joins TRBV5-1 and TRBJ2-7, with TRBD1 matching 9 bases. The germline V gene encodes CDR1 SGHRS and CDR2 YFSETQ. V shed 3 bases, J shed 6 bases, and the junction held 4 bases outside the gene matches. The CDR3 is 13 residues long. In nucleotides, the CDR3 is TGCGCCAGCAGCTCCGGGACAGGGTTCGAGCAGTACTTC. This gives the protein CASSSGTGFEQYF.

In this sample, this clonotype turned up many times. The V gene is TRBV3-1, the J gene TRBJ1-2; no definite D call. The ends were cut back, 4 bases at V and 4 bases at J, with 7 bases in the middle. This CDR3 has 12 residues. The germline V gene has CDR1 LGHDT and CDR2 YNNKEL (reference sequence). The CDR3, as DNA: TGTGCCAGCAGCCGGGGAAGCTATGGCTACACCTTC. It encodes CASSRGSYGYTF.

This clonotype was detected many times. The rearrangement joins TRBV10-3 to TRBJ2-5; D remains unclear. The CDR3 has 13 residues. CDR1 is ENHRY, CDR2 SYGVKD, per germline. V lost 6 bases and J 5 bases, leaving 13 bases between the germline ends. In DNA, the CDR3 is TGTGCCATCAGGGATCTAGTTTTGGAGACCCAGTACTTC. This sequence encodes CAIRDLVLETQYF.

A remark on this clonotype: A much larger clone differs by one base, so this may be a read error. The V gene is TRBV9, the J gene TRBJ2-7; 7 bases agree with TRBD1. Germline CDR1 and CDR2: SGDLS and YYNGEE. Unmatched junction bases numbered 13, after V lost 3 bases and J lost 7 bases. The CDR3 covers 15 residues. CDR3 coding DNA: TGTGCCAGCAGCGCCTCCGAGACAGGGATCGAGGAGCAGTACTTC. Its translation is CASSASETGIEEQYF.

This clonotype was counted many times. This chain connects TRBV5-1 to TRBJ2-1, with 11 positions matching TRBD2. V dropped 6 bases and J dropped 5; count of bases not matched to a gene: 7. The length of the CDR3 is 15 residues. The V gene's germline CDR1 is SGHRS and CDR2 YFSETQ. The CDR3, as DNA: TGCGCCAGCACCCCAGGGACTAGCGGCCACAATGAGCAGTTCTTC. As protein: CASTPGTSGHNEQFF. Combining the CDR3 with reference TRBV5-1 and TRBJ2-1 gives the whole variable domain KAGVTQTPRYLIKTRGQQVTLSCSPISGHRSVSWYQQTPGQGLQFLFEYFSETQRNKGNFPGRFSGRQFSNSRSEMNVSTLELGDSALYLCASTPGTSGHNEQFFGPGTRLTVL.

This clonotype was seen many times. The chain recombines TRBV20-1 with TRBJ2-3; D not certain. The length of the CDR3 is 14 residues. V was trimmed by 1 base and J by 0 bases, leaving 8 bases between them. In germline, CDR1 is DFQATT, CDR2 SNEGSKA (reference sequence). The CDR3, as DNA: TGCAGTGCTAGAGCCCCTACAAGCACAGATACGCAGTATTTT. The encoded protein is CSARAPTSTDTQYF.

This clonotype was picked up many times. The V and J genes are TRBV5-1 and TRBJ1-6; D is ambiguous. This CDR3 spans 16 amino acids. The V gene's germline CDR1 is SGHRS and CDR2 YFSETQ. The germline V and J ends were trimmed by 4 bases and 4 bases, with 15 bases remaining between them. The chain's CDR3 is CASSLVGARYNSPLHF. In DNA form, the CDR3 reads TGCGCCAGCAGCCTGGTCGGTGCCCGATATAATTCACCCCTCCACTTT.

The gene calls are TRBV11-2 and TRBJ2-3; no reliable D call. This CDR3 has 16 residues. CDR1 and CDR2 from the germline V gene are SGHAT and FQNNGV. The V end lost 0 bases, the J end lost 2 bases, and 12 bases lay between the germline ends. CDR3 sequence reads: CASSLETYHVTDTQYF. CDR3 coding DNA: TGTGCCAGCAGCTTAGAGACCTATCATGTCACAGATACGCAGTATTTT.

This clonotype was found many times. This chain uses TRBV29-1 with TRBJ2-5, with D uncertain. The ends were cut back, 5 bases at V and 5 bases at J, with 21 bases in the middle. Germline assignment: CDR1 SQVTM and CDR2 ANQGSEA. This CDR3 contains 15 residues. In DNA, the CDR3 is TGCAGCGTTATGAATCCGGGTCCGACTTCGGAGACCCAGTACTTC. Amino acids: CSVMNPGPTSETQYF.

This clonotype was seen ten or more times. CDR3 DNA sequence: TGTGCCAGCAGCCTCCGGGACAGAGTTCGGAGTTCACCCCTCCACTTT. It specifies CASSLRDRVRSSPLHF. The V call is TRBV5-6, the J call TRBJ1-6, with 7 bases identical to TRBD1. CDR3 length: 16 residues. J lost 9 bases, V lost 4 bases, and 13 bases had no gene match. CDR1 is SGHDT and CDR2 is YYEEEE in the germline V gene.

This clonotype was recorded at least ten times. The chain couples TRBV20-1 to TRBJ1-1; D gene uncertain. Germline V gene data show CDR1 as DFQATT and CDR2 as SNEGSKA (reference sequence). The CDR3 runs 14 residues. V was pared by 0 bases and J by 7 bases, with 15 bases between. CDR3 sequence reads: CSARETVAKREAFF. The DNA for the CDR3 is TGCAGTGCTAGAGAGACCGTAGCGAAACGTGAAGCTTTCTTT.

This clonotype was counted ten times or more. The V gene is TRBV5-5, the J gene TRBJ2-1; D uncertain. The CDR3 consists of 13 residues. V was clipped by 8 bases and J by 8 bases, with 17 bases between them. Germline CDR1 is SGHKS and CDR2 is YYEKEE (reference sequence). The CDR3 protein is CASKEHHRDEQFF. The CDR3 DNA is TGTGCCAGTAAGGAACACCACCGGGATGAGCAGTTCTTC.

This clonotype was detected ten times or more. V usage is TRBV20-1 and J usage is TRBJ2-7, with TRBD1 matching over 9 bases. With V trimmed by 1 base and J by 2 bases, 3 bases remained unmatched. The CDR3 has 14 residues. Germline CDR1 reads DFQATT; CDR2 reads SNEGSKA (reference sequence). This chain's CDR3 is CSARGGQGPYEQYF. CDR3 bases: TGCAGTGCTAGAGGAGGACAGGGGCCCTACGAGCAGTACTTC.

This clonotype has a count of ten or more. The chain employs TRBV18 and TRBJ1-5, with unresolved D. The CDR3 sequence is 17 residues long. V was pared by 2 bases and J by 0 bases, with 14 bases between. Germline V gene sequence: CDR1 KGHSH, CDR2 LQKENI. In DNA, the CDR3 is TGTGCCAGCTCACCAGGGAACAGCTACAATAGCAATCAGCCCCAGCATTTT. Its protein product is CASSPGNSYNSNQPQHF.

The chain is built from TRBV18 and TRBJ2-5; 7 positions agree with TRBD1. V shed 0 bases and J 1 base; nucleotides not matched to a gene: 5. CDR3 length equals 16 residues. Germline V gene lookup returns CDR1 KGHSH and CDR2 LQKENI. Here the CDR3 DNA reads TGTGCCAGCTCACCACCGCGGACAGGCCGCCAAGAGACCCAGTACTTC. The encoded protein is CASSPPRTGRQETQYF.

This clonotype was picked up many times. This chain links TRBV7-8 with TRBJ2-1; D is uncertain. Germline V gives CDR1 SGHVS, CDR2 FQNEAQ. This CDR3 has 13 residues. V lost 1 base and J 4 bases, leaving 5 bases between the germline ends. The CDR3 sequence is CASSLGLYNEQFF. DNA of the CDR3: TGTGCCAGCAGCTTAGGACTGTACAATGAGCAGTTCTTC.

This rearrangement joins TRBV7-2 to TRBJ2-5, with 13 bases matching TRBD2. The CDR3 loop spans 19 amino acids. Germline lookup yields CDR1 SGHTA and CDR2 FQGNSA. Unmatched junction bases numbered 14, after V lost 5 bases and J lost 2 bases. Written as DNA, the CDR3 is TGTGCCAGCAGCCGCCAGGGACTAGCGGGATCCTGGATTCAAGAGACCCAGTACTTC. Translation: CASSRQGLAGSWIQETQYF.

Ten or more counts support this clonotype. The chain carries TRBV4-1 and TRBJ2-1, with D perhaps TRBD1 (6 bases). Germline V gene sequence: CDR1 MGHRA, CDR2 YSYEKL. This CDR3 contains 17 residues. V was cut by 0 bases and J by 7 bases, with 19 bases left in between. The CDR3 is CASSQEGGQGSWNEQFF. The CDR3 nucleotides are TGCGCCAGCAGCCAAGAAGGGGGTCAGGGTTCGTGGAATGAGCAGTTCTTC.

This clonotype was found many times. The genes are TRBV7-8 and TRBJ2-5, with 11 bases that match TRBD2. This CDR3 has 17 amino acids. The V gene end was trimmed by 6 bases and the J gene end by 6 bases; junction bases not matched to a gene: 15. Germline CDR1 SGHVS, CDR2 FQNEAQ. The CDR3 protein is CASREWIAGGRVKTQYF. CDR3 coding DNA: TGTGCCAGCAGAGAATGGATAGCGGGAGGGCGGGTAAAGACCCAGTACTTC.

This clonotype was observed many times. The J gene is TRBJ2-5, the V gene TRBV28, with 7 bases lining up with TRBD1. Looked up from germline, CDR1 is MDHEN and CDR2 is SYDVKM. The CDR3 is made up of 13 amino acids. The J segment lost 1 base and the V segment lost 6 bases, leaving 2 bases of the junction unmatched. CDR3 nucleotide sequence: TGTGCCAGCAGAAGGACAGGCCAAGAGACCCAGTACTTC. Protein product: CASRRTGQETQYF. The whole variable domain, remainder taken from reference TRBV28 and TRBJ2-5, is DVKVTQSSRYLVKRTGEKVFLECVQDMDHENMFWYRQDPGLGLRLIYFSYDVKMKEKGDIPEGYSVSREKKERFSLILESASTNQTSMYLCASRRTGQETQYFGPGTRLLVL.